The T cell receptor beta chain described here comes from a study of monozygotic twins with inflammatory bowel disease. Study-wide results and limits: Twins classed as concordant or discordant showed no difference in repertoire similarity, possibly from limited power. TCRbeta inverse Simpson diversity was decreased in IBD patients versus healthy co-twins.

TCRdb derives one entry per CDR3 protein from the 5' RACE reads, leaving out DNA. Found here are about 380,000 distinct CDR3 sequences; the top ten clones hold just over 2.5%. Worth noting for this clonotype: The antigen remains unidentified.

The germline V gene has CDR1 SGHDN and CDR2 FVKESK. CDR3 length: 14 residues. The chain carries TRBV14 and TRBJ1-1; TCRdb's D gene call, TRBD1, goes unchecked for lack of DNA. The sequenced sample was blood. The TCR originated in a human donor with ulcerative colitis or Crohn's disease, or a healthy co-twin of an affected twin (not recorded which). The CDR3: CASSLGQANTEAFF.